The 8 T cell receptor beta chains in this list originate from one sample, sequenced in a study of metastatic and nonmetastatic thyroid tumors (dated by TCRdb to the early 2020s). Library preparation was by PCR. TCRdb names Illumina HiSeq 4000 as the instrument used. The public reads were reprocessed in TCRdb via fastp at Q25 and MiXCR, keeping in-frame beta chains. The table for this sample lists 32,000 or so clones; around 20% of them were counted only once. Of the sample, around 8.5% is held by the ten largest clones. Before undergoing thyroid surgery, none of the patients had been given any kind of treatment. The sample comprised blood. These receptors all stem from a female donor with papillary thyroid cancer or a benign thyroid nodule (not recorded which). Some clones in this sample may be carry-over from other donors' samples.

In its sample, this clone was seen a few times. J is TRBJ1-6 and V is TRBV27; D not resolved. From germline, CDR1 is MNHEY and CDR2 SMNVEV (reference sequence). The CDR3 has 14 residues. Trimming shortened V by 3 bases and J by 10 bases, and 13 bases separated the two germline ends. The CDR3, as DNA: TGTGCCAGCAGTTTCCCCTCAAGTGGCTCACCCCTCCACTTT. Its protein is CASSFPSSGSPLHF.

This clone came up many times. The V call is TRBV6-5, the J call TRBJ2-1; D is uncertain. Germline CDR1 reads MNHEY; CDR2 reads SVGAGI. There are 13 residues in the CDR3. The ends were cut back, 2 bases at V and 8 bases at J, with 10 bases in the middle. CDR3 DNA sequence: TGTGCCAGCAGTTACCGGTCCAGCGATGAGCAGTTCTTC. It translates to CASSYRSSDEQFF.

This clone is medium-sized within its sample. The chain combines TRBV6-1 with TRBJ2-4, with a weak D call TRBD1 (6 bases). The germline V gene has CDR1 MNHNS and CDR2 SASEGT. The V and J ends lost 4 bases and 0 bases respectively, with 13 bases between them. This CDR3 spans 16 amino acids. CDR3 nucleotide sequence: TGTGCCAGCAGTGGACCTGTGGGGGCAGCCAAAAACATTCAGTACTTC. It is translated as CASSGPVGAAKNIQYF.

This clone has ten or more counts. The CDR3 DNA reads TGTGCCAGCAGCTTAGCCCTGGGGAACGAGCAGTACTTC. The encoded protein is CASSLALGNEQYF. The gene calls are TRBV7-2 and TRBJ2-7; no definite D call. Germline loops: CDR1 SGHTA, CDR2 FQGNSA. This CDR3 comprises 13 residues. V lost 0 bases and J lost 5, with 8 bases in between.

This clone was seen a few times. A much larger clone differs by one base, so this may be a read error. This sequence joins TRBV10-3 and TRBJ2-2; tentatively, D is TRBD1 (5 bases). Germline V gene lookup returns CDR1 ENHRY and CDR2 SYGVKD. This CDR3 region has 15 residues. The V gene lost 4 bases and the J gene lost 7 bases, with 16 bases spanning the gap. The chain's CDR3 is CAISAGAGLVGELFF. CDR3 nucleotide sequence: TGTGCCATCAGTGCTGGGGCAGGTCTCGTCGGGGAGCTGTTTTTT.

This clone was recorded at least ten times. The chain links TRBV5-6 to TRBJ2-5, with TRBD2 matching over 8 bases. The CDR3 spans 15 residues. CDR1 is SGHDT and CDR2 is YYEEEE in the germline V gene. V lost 6 bases to trimming and J lost 2 bases; unmatched junction nucleotides: 9. The CDR3 region has the DNA TGTGCCAGCACCGGGGGGGCAGGGAGACAAGAGACCCAGTACTTC. Protein product: CASTGGAGRQETQYF. Supplemented by reference TRBV5-6 and TRBJ2-5, the full variable domain reads DAGVTQSPTHLIKTRGQQVTLRCSPKSGHDTVSWYQQALGQGPQFIFQYYEEEERQRGNFPDRFSGHQFPNYSSELNVNALLLGDSALYLCASTGGAGRQETQYFGPGTRLLVL.

The chain employs TRBV5-1 and TRBJ1-1, with a tentative D call TRBD1 (5 bases). V was clipped by 0 bases and J by 8 bases, with 11 bases between them. The CDR3 spans 13 residues. Germline V gene data show CDR1 as SGHRS and CDR2 as YFSETQ. The CDR3 is CASSLERGGEAFF. CDR3 in DNA: TGCGCCAGCAGCTTGGAGAGGGGCGGGGAAGCTTTCTTT.

This clone was counted at least ten times. The chain carries TRBV11-2 and TRBJ1-5, with a possible D match to TRBD1 (6 bases). This CDR3 is built from 15 residues. Germline CDR1 SGHAT, CDR2 FQNNGV. With 4 bases removed from V and 0 bases from J, the gap between germline ends came to 10 bases. CDR3 DNA: TGTGCCAGCAGCTCTGGACAGTTTAGCAATCAGCCCCAGCATTTT. Translated: CASSSGQFSNQPQHF.